The TCR beta chain described here comes from a study of T cell responses to AZD1222 COVID-19 vaccine. General study findings and limits: Clonal diversity was possibly underestimated, and the donors were mostly white British, with more females. Along spike, vaccine-associated CD4 TCRs were found throughout, with dominance at 160-218 and 743-854. AZD1222 recipients seropositive at baseline numbered only six.

Clones were sequenced by immunoSEQ multiplex PCR, and TCRdb holds only the in-frame ones, with some missing. The data hold approximately 150,000 clones, with about 86% observed a single time. This CDR3 is 13 amino acids long. With 3 bases removed from V and 7 bases from J, the gap between germline ends came to 10 bases. Germline loops: CDR1 LGHDT, CDR2 YNNKEL (reference sequence). The table lists this clone with a count of one. No antigen is known for it. The chain employs TRBV3-1 (or the pseudogene TRBV3-2) and TRBJ2-1; a possible D gene is TRBD2 (5 bases). This material consisted of peripheral blood, taken 28 days after the second AZD1222 dose. The sequence derives from an adult who received the AZD1222 COVID-19 vaccine. The CDR3 nucleotides read TGTGCCAGCAGCCAGCCCGGGAAGAATGAGCAGTTCTTC. Its translation: CASSQPGKNEQFF.